Each of the 10 T cell receptor beta chains below was sequenced from the same sample in a study of T-cell memory formation after mild COVID-19. A single record per CDR3 protein comes from TCRdb applying MiXCR to the 5' RACE reads. The data show about 160,000 distinct CDR3 sequences, 30% to 35% seen once. The sequenced sample consisted of PBMCs or a T cell subset sorted from them (not recorded which). The receptor set was obtained from an adult woman who had mild COVID-19 (a few samples of this study predate the infection). Cell type and time point are not known.

The chain recombines TRBV7-9 with TRBJ1-1, with TRBD1 matching 9 bases. CDR1 and CDR2 from the germline V gene are SEHNR and FQNEAQ (reference sequence). The CDR3 spans 17 residues. The J segment lost 1 base and the V segment lost 5 bases, leaving 11 bases of the junction unmatched. CDR3 loop: CASSPEKQGAWNTEAFF. The CDR3 DNA reads as TGTGCCAGCAGCCCCGAGAAACAGGGGGCCTGGAACACTGAAGCTTTCTTT. Full variable domain (missing parts from reference TRBV7-9 and TRBJ1-1): DTGVSQNPRHKITKRGQNVTFRCDPISEHNRLYWYRQTLGQGPEFLTYFQNEAQLEKSRLLSDRFSAERPKGSFSTLEIQRTEQGDSAMYLCASSPEKQGAWNTEAFFGQGTRLTVV.

V gene TRBV10-3 combines with J gene TRBJ2-1; a weak D match, TRBD1 (6 bases). The germline CDR1 and CDR2 sequences are ENHRY and SYGVKD. The V end was cut by 7 bases, the J end by 3 bases, with 13 bases between. This CDR3 region has 14 residues. DNA of the CDR3: TGTGCCATCAACCAGGGGTCCTACTACAATGAGCAGTTCTTC. Amino acid sequence: CAINQGSYYNEQFF.

The V gene is TRBV20-1, the J gene TRBJ2-3; a weak D match, TRBD1 (5 bases). Germline CDR1 reads DFQATT; CDR2 reads SNEGSKA (reference sequence). The CDR3 is 19 residues long. Between the trimmed V and J ends, which lost 0 bases and 0 bases, there was a span of 22 bases. CDR3 amino acids: CSARDYVVRTLISTDTQYF. The CDR3 DNA reads TGCAGTGCTAGAGATTATGTTGTTCGGACATTGATTAGCACAGATACGCAGTATTTT.

This clonotype came up many times. The chain recombines TRBV7-3 with TRBJ2-2, with D perhaps matching TRBD2 (6 bases). The CDR3 covers 14 residues. V was clipped by 2 bases and J by 6 bases, with 10 bases between them. Germline CDR1 and CDR2: SGHTA and FQGTGA. The CDR3 region is CASSLQGGPGELFF. The CDR3, as DNA: TGTGCCAGCAGCTTACAGGGAGGACCCGGGGAGCTGTTTTTT.

This clonotype was seen many times. This chain links TRBV11-2 with TRBJ1-5; no reliable D call. This CDR3 has 16 amino acids. Germline V gives CDR1 SGHAT, CDR2 FQNNGV. The V and J ends lost 0 bases and 0 bases respectively, with 9 bases between them. CDR3 sequence: CASSLDGGSSNQPQHF. DNA for the CDR3: TGTGCCAGCAGCTTAGATGGAGGGAGTAGCAATCAGCCCCAGCATTTT.

The chain couples TRBV3-1 to TRBJ1-3; no clear D. The CDR3 consists of 12 residues. The germline V gene encodes CDR1 LGHDT and CDR2 YNNKEL (reference sequence). Trimming pared 4 bases from V and 4 bases from J, leaving 5 bases between. The CDR3, as DNA: TGTGCCAGCAGCCTGGGAGGAAACACCATATATTTT. This gives the protein CASSLGGNTIYF.

This clonotype turned up a few times. The chain links TRBV7-2 to TRBJ2-5, with D possibly being TRBD2 (6 bases). The CDR3 is made up of 15 amino acids. Germline CDR1 reads SGHTA; CDR2 reads FQGNSA. The V end lost 1 base, the J end lost 2 bases, and 11 bases lay between the germline ends. The CDR3 DNA reads as TGTGCCAGCAGCTTAGTCCTAGCGAGGCAAGAGACCCAGTACTTC. As protein: CASSLVLARQETQYF.

The chain links TRBV5-5 to TRBJ2-7; weak D call: TRBD2 (6 bases). With 5 bases removed from V and 6 bases from J, the gap between germline ends came to 21 bases. This CDR3 comprises 15 residues. Looked up from germline, CDR1 is SGHKS and CDR2 is YYEKEE (reference sequence). This CDR3 reads CASRIPGAALSEQYF. In DNA, the CDR3 is TGTGCCAGCAGGATACCGGGAGCCGCTCTCAGCGAGCAGTACTTC.

V gene TRBV3-1 combines with J gene TRBJ2-5; D is unresolved. This CDR3 is 13 amino acids long. V shed 1 base and J shed 5 bases, with 8 bases lying between them. From germline, CDR1 is LGHDT and CDR2 YNNKEL (reference sequence). CDR3: CASSQAFGETQYF. As DNA, the CDR3 is TGTGCCAGCAGCCAAGCATTCGGGGAGACCCAGTACTTC.

V usage is TRBV4-1 and J usage is TRBJ1-1; tentative D call: TRBD1 (6 bases). The CDR3 runs to 17 residues. Germline V gene sequence: CDR1 MGHRA, CDR2 YSYEKL. Trimming shortened V by 7 bases and J by 4 bases, and 25 bases separated the two germline ends. CDR3 sequence reads: CASTPGAGPLVGTEAFF. CDR3 DNA: TGCGCCAGCACCCCAGGGGCAGGGCCATTGGTAGGCACTGAAGCTTTCTTT.